Below, 27 T cell receptor beta chains from the same sample are listed, as sequenced in a study of T cell repertoires in cytomegalovirus infection. TCRdb reprocessed the reads with MiXCR, giving one entry per CDR3 protein. The sample includes some 170,000 distinct CDR3 sequences, 17% of them seen just once. What was sequenced was CD8+ T cells from PBMCs. These receptors all come from a human donor in good health (CMV status not recorded). Some clones in this sample may be carry-over from other donors' samples.

This clonotype was recorded once. This rearrangement joins TRBV12-3 or TRBV12-4 to TRBJ1-5; 11 bases match TRBD1. The CDR3 is 14 amino acids. V lost 8 bases, J lost 4 bases, and 4 bases stayed unmatched. CDR3 protein: CASGGQGVNQPQHF. As DNA, the CDR3 is TGTGCCAGCGGGGGACAGGGGGTAAATCAGCCCCAGCATTTT.

This clonotype has more than one count but fewer than ten. The V gene is TRBV7-6, the J gene TRBJ2-7; 9 nucleotides align to TRBD2. This CDR3 spans 15 amino acids. CDR1 is SGHVS and CDR2 is FNYEAQ in the germline V gene. Trimming took 5 bases from V and 4 from J; bases not matched to a gene: 9. The CDR3 is CASSLSGGLRYEQYF. CDR3 coding DNA: TGTGCCAGCAGCCTTAGCGGGGGCCTCAGATACGAGCAGTACTTC.

The chain is built from TRBV29-1 and TRBJ2-3, with TRBD2 matching over 7 bases. This CDR3 has 16 amino acids. V lost 7 bases, J lost 0 bases, and 13 bases stayed unmatched. The germline CDR1 and CDR2 sequences are SQVTM and ANQGSEA. CDR3 nucleotides: TGCAGCGCACAGCACCCTAGCGGAGCGAGCACAGATACGCAGTATTTT. Protein sequence: CSAQHPSGASTDTQYF.

This clonotype has just a few counts. The chain uses TRBV7-2 and TRBJ2-5, with TRBD2 matching 11 bases. The J segment lost 1 base and the V segment lost 2 bases, leaving 3 bases of the junction unmatched. Per the germline V gene, CDR1 is SGHTA and CDR2 is FQGNSA. The CDR3 is made up of 16 amino acids. The DNA for the CDR3 is TGTGCCAGCAGCTTACCTCTAGCGGGGGGCCAAGAGACCCAGTACTTC. It encodes CASSLPLAGGQETQYF. The variable domain in full, with the rest retrieved from reference TRBV7-2 and TRBJ2-5, is GAGVSQSPSNKVTEKGKDVELRCDPISGHTALYWYRQSLGQGLEFLIYFQGNSAPDKSGLPSDRFSAERTGGSVSTLTIQRTQQEDSAVYLCASSLPLAGGQETQYFGPGTRLLVL.

The table lists this clonotype with a few counts. The gene calls are TRBV12-3 or TRBV12-4 and TRBJ2-5, with D maybe TRBD1 (7 bases). Trimming cost V 6 bases and J 4 bases, with 15 bases left between them. The CDR3 length is 14 residues. The CDR3 sequence is CASRQQGGRETQYF. As DNA, the CDR3 is TGTGCCAGCAGGCAGCAGGGGGGTAGAGAGACCCAGTACTTC.

This clonotype has just a few counts. The CDR3 sequence is CASSPLWTGTYNEQFF. CDR3 bases: TGTGCCAGCAGCCCGCTATGGACAGGGACCTACAATGAGCAGTTCTTC. The chain joins TRBV28 to TRBJ2-1; the match to TRBD1 covers 8 bases. V gave up 6 bases and J gave up 2 bases; unmatched junction bases: 9. Germline loops: CDR1 MDHEN, CDR2 SYDVKM. This CDR3 is built from 16 residues.

This chain joins TRBV6-6 and TRBJ1-4, with D unclear. Germline CDR1 reads MNHNY; CDR2 reads SVGAGI (reference sequence). Trimming shortened V by 7 bases and J by 5 bases, and 8 bases separated the two germline ends. The CDR3 has 12 amino acids. CDR3 sequence: CASNPGNEKLFF. The CDR3 bases are TGTGCCAGCAATCCCGGGAATGAAAAACTGTTTTTT.

The chain is built from TRBV12-3 or TRBV12-4 and TRBJ1-2; possible D gene TRBD1, 6 bases. The CDR3 is 12 amino acids. Trimming left V 7 bases short and J 8 bases short, with 14 bases between. The CDR3 coding sequence is TGTGCCAGCACCATCACAGGGTTGGGCTACACCTTC. The encoded protein is CASTITGLGYTF.

The chain employs TRBV7-9 and TRBJ2-4, with D hard to call. The CDR3 runs to 13 residues. V was cut by 2 bases and J by 2 bases, with 4 bases left in between. CDR1 and CDR2 from the germline V gene are SEHNR and FQNEAQ (reference sequence). In DNA form, the CDR3 reads TGTGCCAGCAGCTTAATTCCCAAAAACATTCAGTACTTC. Protein sequence: CASSLIPKNIQYF.

CDR3 bases: TGTGCCAGCAGCCAAGAGGTCGACAGGCCCTACGAGCAGTACTTC. Its protein is CASSQEVDRPYEQYF. The chain uses TRBV11-1 and TRBJ2-7, with D possibly being TRBD1 (6 bases). The V gene's germline CDR1 is SGHAT and CDR2 FQDESV (reference sequence). The CDR3 loop spans 15 amino acids. V dropped 5 bases and J dropped 2 bases, with 16 bases sitting between them.

There are a few counts of this clonotype. This chain links TRBV7-2 with TRBJ2-2; the D is unclear. V was clipped by 5 bases and J by 4 bases, with 8 bases between them. Germline V gene data show CDR1 as SGHTA and CDR2 as FQGNSA. The CDR3 runs to 13 residues. CDR3 amino acids: CASSPWVTGELFF. CDR3 nucleotides: TGTGCCAGCAGCCCCTGGGTCACCGGGGAGCTGTTTTTT.

This rearrangement joins TRBV4-1 to TRBJ1-6, with TRBD1 as a possible D gene (6 bases). The CDR3 runs 15 residues. Germline V gives CDR1 MGHRA, CDR2 YSYEKL. V shed 0 bases and J shed 7 bases, with 10 bases lying between them. As DNA, the CDR3 is TGCGCCAGCAGCCAAGATCTGAGGGGGAATTCACCCCTCCACTTT. This codes for CASSQDLRGNSPLHF.

This sequence joins TRBV20-1 and TRBJ2-1, with 7 bases matching TRBD2. J lost 8 bases, V lost 4 bases, and 8 bases had no gene match. The CDR3 runs to 13 residues. Germline CDR1 and CDR2: DFQATT and SNEGSKA (reference sequence). The CDR3 DNA is TGCAGTGCTACAGGACTAGATAGCTATGAGCAGTTCTTC. This encodes CSATGLDSYEQFF.

This clonotype has only a few counts. The J gene is TRBJ2-2, the V gene TRBV7-2, with 8 nucleotides matching TRBD2. The CDR3 covers 14 residues. Germline loops: CDR1 SGHTA, CDR2 FQGNSA. With V trimmed by 5 bases and J by 5 bases, 4 bases remained unmatched. The CDR3 reads CASSGGGWTGELFF. In nucleotides, the CDR3 is TGTGCCAGCAGCGGCGGGGGGTGGACCGGGGAGCTGTTTTTT.

The rearrangement uses TRBV10-3 and TRBJ1-2; D call uncertain. Looked up from germline, CDR1 is ENHRY and CDR2 is SYGVKD. The CDR3 is made up of 11 amino acids. This CDR3 is CAAGINYGYTF. CDR3 sequence (DNA): TGTGCGGCCGGTATTAACTATGGCTACACCTTC.

The chain couples TRBV6-8 to TRBJ1-1, with D hard to call. V lost 4 bases to trimming and J lost 10 bases, with 13 bases between them. The CDR3 extends over 12 amino acids. Looked up from germline, CDR1 is MNHGY and CDR2 is SAAAGT. CDR3 sequence (DNA): TGTGCCAGCAGTTCCGTAGGACGAGGAGCTTTCTTT. It is translated as CASSSVGRGAFF.

The chain carries TRBV20-1 and TRBJ2-3; 10 bases are shared with TRBD2. This CDR3 has 14 residues. J was trimmed by 4 bases and V by 7 bases; bases with no gene match: 8. CDR1 DFQATT and CDR2 SNEGSKA come from the germline V gene (reference sequence). The CDR3 region has the DNA TGCAGTGTAAGGGAGCGGGGGGGCTCAGATACGCAGTATTTT. This translates into CSVRERGGSDTQYF.

CDR3 protein: CASSVEASGGSTDTQYF. The CDR3 coding sequence is TGTGCCAGCAGCGTAGAGGCTAGCGGGGGGAGCACAGATACGCAGTATTTT. J is TRBJ2-3 and V is TRBV9, with 11 bases matching TRBD2. Trimming removed 0 bases from V and 0 bases from J; junction bases left unmatched: 3. Germline lookup yields CDR1 SGDLS and CDR2 YYNGEE. The CDR3 has 17 residues.

The genes are TRBV5-6 and TRBJ2-1; the D gene is possibly TRBD2 (6 bases). Germline V lookup: CDR1 SGHDT, CDR2 YYEEEE. Trimming removed 1 base from V and 9 bases from J, with 20 bases in between. The CDR3 is 16 residues long. The CDR3 loop is CASSLWGLGGIGEQFF. DNA for the CDR3: TGTGCCAGCAGCTTGTGGGGACTCGGTGGGATTGGTGAGCAGTTCTTC.

This clonotype turned up a few times. The rearrangement uses TRBV29-1 and TRBJ2-6; TRBD2 might be the D (6 bases). V lost 5 bases to trimming and J lost 2 bases, with 13 bases between them. The CDR3 length is 15 residues. From germline, CDR1 is SQVTM and CDR2 ANQGSEA. In DNA form, the CDR3 reads TGCAGCGTTAAAGGAGGGGAGACTGGGGCCAACGTCCTGACTTTC. It codes for CSVKGGETGANVLTF.

There are a few counts of this clonotype. The gene calls are TRBV4-1 and TRBJ1-1; a possible D gene is TRBD1 (6 bases). There are 15 residues in the CDR3. Trimming stripped 5 bases from V and 1 base from J, with 14 bases between. Germline CDR1 is MGHRA and CDR2 is YSYEKL. This chain's CDR3 is CASSYQTGSNTEAFF. The CDR3 bases are TGCGCCAGCAGCTACCAAACAGGGTCGAACACTGAAGCTTTCTTT.

Only a few counts were recorded for this clonotype. The chain employs TRBV28 and TRBJ1-4, with D perhaps TRBD1 (6 bases). There are 13 residues in the CDR3. The germline V and J ends were trimmed by 9 bases and 7 bases, with 15 bases remaining between them. Germline lookup yields CDR1 MDHEN and CDR2 SYDVKM. The CDR3 sequence: CASLYRVGEKLFF. DNA of the CDR3: TGTGCCAGTCTCTACAGGGTGGGTGAAAAACTGTTTTTT.

J is TRBJ1-1 and V is TRBV6-6, with D possibly TRBD1 on 5 matching bases. The CDR3 length is 16 residues. Germline loops: CDR1 MNHNY, CDR2 SVGAGI (reference sequence). Trimming pared 2 bases from V and 4 bases from J, leaving 17 bases between. Written as DNA, the CDR3 is TGTGCCAGCAGTTACCGACCCCGAGGGGCTAGCACTGAAGCTTTCTTT. Its translation is CASSYRPRGASTEAFF.

V usage is TRBV30 and J usage is TRBJ1-4; D uncertain. V was shortened by 5 bases and J by 6 bases, with 10 bases between the two germline ends. Germline loops: CDR1 GTSNPN, CDR2 SVGIG (reference sequence). The CDR3 contains 12 residues. Here the CDR3 reads CAWGNADEKLFF. DNA of the CDR3: TGTGCCTGGGGTAATGCGGATGAAAAACTGTTTTTT.

V and J are TRBV27 and TRBJ2-5; 10 nucleotides line up with TRBD1. This CDR3 comprises 16 residues. Germline CDR1 and CDR2: MNHEY and SMNVEV (reference sequence). Trimming at V came to 1 base and at J to 5 bases, leaving 7 bases not matched to a gene. The CDR3: CASSLFPGQGIETQYF. As DNA, the CDR3 is TGTGCCAGCAGTTTATTTCCGGGACAGGGGATCGAGACCCAGTACTTC.

In its sample, this clonotype was seen a few times. The CDR3 region has the DNA TGTGCCAGCAGCTTAGGGCAGGGGTATGGAGGCTACACCTTC. Amino acid sequence: CASSLGQGYGGYTF. This chain connects TRBV13 to TRBJ1-2, with D possibly matching TRBD1 (6 bases). Germline values: CDR1 PRHDT, CDR2 FYEKMQ (reference sequence). This CDR3 spans 14 amino acids. The V end lost 0 bases, the J end lost 8 bases, and 13 bases lay between the germline ends. Supplemented by reference TRBV13 and TRBJ1-2, the full variable domain reads AAGVIQSPRHLIKEKRETATLKCYPIPRHDTVYWYQQGPGQDPQFLISFYEKMQSDKGSIPDRFSAQQFSDYHSELNMSSLELGDSALYFCASSLGQGYGGYTFGSGTRLTVV.

This clonotype was recorded many times. The V and J genes are TRBV7-9 and TRBJ1-1; D not certain. CDR3 length equals 15 residues. Trimming shortened V by 4 bases and J by 7 bases, and 19 bases separated the two germline ends. Germline CDR1 SEHNR, CDR2 FQNEAQ (reference sequence). The DNA of the CDR3 is TGTGCCAGCAGCTCCAACAGAGGACGACCCGGTGAAGCTTTCTTT. Encoded protein: CASSSNRGRPGEAFF.